This T cell receptor beta chain comes out of a study of blood T cell repertoires in COVID-19. Looking at the study overall: The United States, Italy and Spain provided the acute and convalescent COVID-19 samples. From T cells, B-cell-depleted T cells, or PBMCs came the material, which was cDNA or gDNA.

The CDR3 consists of 12 residues. V lost 5 bases to trimming and J lost 5 bases, with 8 bases between them. The germline V gene has CDR1 MNHEY and CDR2 SMNVEV (reference sequence). Original methodology: Amplification with reference gene primers provided the estimates of nucleated cell counts. TCRdb's copy holds only in-frame clones and misses some; the assay was immunoSEQ multiplex PCR. From that table come the V and J calls and clone size; the DNA was used to work out D and trimming. The sample records about 240,000 clones, 70% to 90% being singletons. Recruitment covered over 20 US areas and drew participants whose ages spanned roughly 18 to 100 years.

The sequence came from a woman aged 40 to 50 with acute COVID-19. The rearrangement joins TRBV27 to TRBJ2-3; D is unclear. Sequencing was carried out using PBMCs or T cells enriched from blood (not recorded which). DNA of the CDR3: TGTGCCAGCAGTCCCCCCGGAGATACGCAGTATTTT. It codes for CASSPPGDTQYF.